This T cell receptor (beta chain) was observed in a study of blood T cell repertoires in COVID-19. The CDR3 is 15 amino acids. V lost 0 bases to trimming and J lost 0 bases, with 6 bases between them. CDR1 and CDR2 (germline): LGHNA, YNFKEQ. Original analysis: By means of reference gene primer amplification, nucleated cell counts were estimated. Clones were sequenced by immunoSEQ multiplex PCR, and TCRdb holds only the in-frame ones, with some missing. Clone size and V and J calls were adopted from that table, with D and trimming inferred from the DNA. This table has 230,000 or so clones, around 88% appearing once.

Sequenced sample: PBMCs or T cells enriched from blood (not recorded which). The clonotype comes from a woman between 50 and 59 years old with acute COVID-19. The chain employs TRBV4-2 and TRBJ2-1; no clear D. CDR3 nucleotide sequence: TGTGCCAGCAGCCAAGACCTGAGCTCCTACAATGAGCAGTTCTTC. It translates to CASSQDLSSYNEQFF.